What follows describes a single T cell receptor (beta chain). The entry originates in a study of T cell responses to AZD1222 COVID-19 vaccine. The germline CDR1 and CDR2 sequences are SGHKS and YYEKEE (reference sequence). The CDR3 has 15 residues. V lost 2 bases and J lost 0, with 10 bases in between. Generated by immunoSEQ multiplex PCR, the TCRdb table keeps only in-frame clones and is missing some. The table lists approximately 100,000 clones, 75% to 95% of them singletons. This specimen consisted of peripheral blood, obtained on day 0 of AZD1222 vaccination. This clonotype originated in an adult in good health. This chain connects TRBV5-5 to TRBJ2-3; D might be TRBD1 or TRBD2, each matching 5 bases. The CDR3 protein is CASSFFWGSTDTQYF. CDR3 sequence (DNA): TGTGCCAGCAGCTTTTTTTGGGGGAGCACAGATACGCAGTATTTT.